This T cell receptor (beta chain) was captured by sequencing in a study of shared clonotypes between healthy human individuals. Whole-study findings and limits: Since donors were few, the genetic and exposure-history diversity represented was limited. In four donors, about 5% of naive CD4 clonotypes appeared in common.

Some clones are missing from TCRdb's copy, which holds only in-frame ones; the method was immunoSEQ multiplex PCR. The sample holds roughly 2,500,000 clones, roughly 93% seen once. About this clone: Antigen: not known.

Caucasian adults residing in Nashville, Tennessee made up all the donors. Partitioning of CD4+ cells yielded a CD45RA+ naive subset and a CD45RA-negative memory subset. CDR1 is SNHLY and CDR2 is FYNNEI in the germline V gene. With 6 bases clipped from V and 2 bases from J, the junction kept 4 bases outside the gene matches. This CDR3 is built from 14 residues. This sequence was found in a man between 18 and 29 years old in good health. Some clones in this sample may be carry-over from other donors' samples. The chain links TRBV2 to TRBJ1-3, with 7 bases lining up with TRBD1. Sequenced sample: naive CD4+ T cells from PBMCs. The sample's subset: CD45RA+ positively selected. CDR3 sequence: CASSEQGTGNTIYF. The CDR3 DNA reads as TGTGCCAGCAGCGAACAGGGGACTGGAAACACCATATATTTT. The variable domain in full, with the rest retrieved from reference TRBV2 and TRBJ1-3, is EPEVTQTPSHQVTQMGQEVILRCVPISNHLYFYWYRQILGQKVEFLVSFYNNEISEKSEIFDDQFSVERPDGSNFTLKIRSTKLEDSAMYFCASSEQGTGNTIYFGEGSWLTVV.